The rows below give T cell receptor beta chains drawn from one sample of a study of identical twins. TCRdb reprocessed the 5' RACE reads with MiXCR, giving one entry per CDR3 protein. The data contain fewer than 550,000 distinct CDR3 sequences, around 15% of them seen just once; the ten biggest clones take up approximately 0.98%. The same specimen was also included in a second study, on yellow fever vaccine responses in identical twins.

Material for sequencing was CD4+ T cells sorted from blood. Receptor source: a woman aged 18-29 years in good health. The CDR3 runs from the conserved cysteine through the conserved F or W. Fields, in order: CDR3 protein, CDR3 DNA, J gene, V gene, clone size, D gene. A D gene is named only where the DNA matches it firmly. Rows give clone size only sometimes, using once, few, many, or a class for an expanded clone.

cdr3_aa: CASSQDWWAGKNTEAFF
cdr3_nt: TGTGCCAGCAGCCAGGATTGGTGGGCAGGGAAGAACACTGAAGCTTTCTTT
j_call: TRBJ1-1
v_call: TRBV16
clone_size: many
d_call: -

cdr3_aa: CASSLIPYSGGTVTQYF
cdr3_nt: TGTGCCAGCAGTCTCATCCCATATAGCGGGGGCACGGTTACGCAGTATTTT
j_call: TRBJ2-3
v_call: TRBV28
clone_size: many
d_call: TRBD2

cdr3_aa: CASSVESSTDTQYF
cdr3_nt: TGTGCCAGCAGCGTAGAGTCTAGCACAGATACGCAGTATTTT
j_call: TRBJ2-3
v_call: TRBV9
clone_size: many
d_call: -

cdr3_aa: CASRLRANTEAFF
cdr3_nt: TGTGCCAGCAGGCTAAGGGCGAACACTGAAGCTTTCTTT
j_call: TRBJ1-1
v_call: TRBV6-2/TRBV6-3
clone_size: -
d_call: -

cdr3_aa: CASSYGGFAGELFF
cdr3_nt: TGTGCCAGCAGTTACGGGGGGTTTGCCGGGGAGCTGTTTTTT
j_call: TRBJ2-2
v_call: TRBV6-5
clone_size: few
d_call: -

cdr3_aa: CASSEDYYGYTF
cdr3_nt: TGCGCCAGCAGCGAGGACTACTATGGCTACACCTTC
j_call: TRBJ1-2
v_call: TRBV5-1
clone_size: few
d_call: -

cdr3_aa: CASRRGEAFF
cdr3_nt: TGTGCCTCCCGGCGGGGGGAAGCTTTCTTT
j_call: TRBJ1-1
v_call: TRBV28
clone_size: -
d_call: -

cdr3_aa: CASSRLRADTQYF
cdr3_nt: TGTGCCAGCAGCCGGCTAAGGGCAGATACGCAGTATTTT
j_call: TRBJ2-3
v_call: TRBV14
clone_size: many
d_call: -

cdr3_aa: CSVVRGSGTKGEQYF
cdr3_nt: TGCAGCGTTGTGAGGGGATCCGGGACTAAAGGCGAGCAGTACTTC
j_call: TRBJ2-7
v_call: TRBV29-1
clone_size: few
d_call: TRBD2

cdr3_aa: CSARGVIEAFF
cdr3_nt: TGCAGTGCTAGAGGGGTTATTGAAGCTTTCTTT
j_call: TRBJ1-1
v_call: TRBV20-1
clone_size: few
d_call: -

cdr3_aa: CAWSQGLTDTQYF
cdr3_nt: TGTGCCTGGAGTCAGGGACTCACAGATACGCAGTATTTT
j_call: TRBJ2-3
v_call: TRBV30
clone_size: -
d_call: -

cdr3_aa: CASSILAREQFF
cdr3_nt: TGTGCCAGTAGTATTCTAGCCCGTGAGCAGTTCTTC
j_call: TRBJ2-1
v_call: TRBV19
clone_size: many
d_call: -

cdr3_aa: CATKEREGRSYEQYF
cdr3_nt: TGCGCCACCAAGGAGCGGGAGGGACGCTCCTACGAGCAGTACTTC
j_call: TRBJ2-7
v_call: TRBV5-1
clone_size: few
d_call: TRBD2

cdr3_aa: CASSPGRGVPPYEQYF
cdr3_nt: TGTGCCAGCAGCCCCGGCCGGGGGGTGCCTCCCTACGAGCAGTACTTC
j_call: TRBJ2-7
v_call: TRBV7-9
clone_size: once
d_call: TRBD2

cdr3_aa: CASSLPQGSSYNEQFF
cdr3_nt: TGTGCCAGCAGCCTCCCACAGGGTAGCTCCTACAATGAGCAGTTCTTC
j_call: TRBJ2-1
v_call: TRBV3-1
clone_size: -
d_call: -

cdr3_aa: CASSFGTPGTEAFF
cdr3_nt: TGTGCCAGCAGTTTCGGGACTCCGGGCACTGAAGCTTTCTTT
j_call: TRBJ1-1
v_call: TRBV27
clone_size: -
d_call: -

cdr3_aa: CASSSVAGGFDNEQFF
cdr3_nt: TGCGCCAGCAGCTCGGTAGCGGGAGGGTTTGACAATGAGCAGTTCTTC
j_call: TRBJ2-1
v_call: TRBV5-1
clone_size: few
d_call: TRBD2

cdr3_aa: CASSQGIDSSSYEQYF
cdr3_nt: TGTGCCAGCAGCCAAGGAATTGACAGCAGCTCCTACGAGCAGTACTTC
j_call: TRBJ2-7
v_call: TRBV3-1
clone_size: many
d_call: -

cdr3_aa: CASSPYWGARETQYF
cdr3_nt: TGTGCCAGCAGTCCATATTGGGGGGCCCGGGAGACCCAGTACTTC
j_call: TRBJ2-5
v_call: TRBV12-3/TRBV12-4
clone_size: few
d_call: -

cdr3_aa: CASSQDPNKRGFTDTQYF
cdr3_nt: TGTGCCAGCAGCCAAGATCCTAACAAACGGGGCTTCACAGATACGCAGTATTTT
j_call: TRBJ2-3
v_call: TRBV4-2
clone_size: many
d_call: -

cdr3_aa: CSATRINEQFF
cdr3_nt: TGCAGCGCCACTAGAATCAATGAGCAGTTCTTC
j_call: TRBJ2-1
v_call: TRBV29-1
clone_size: few
d_call: -

cdr3_aa: CASSYSPKGVGNEQFF
cdr3_nt: TGTGCCAGCAGTTATTCCCCTAAGGGCGTTGGGAATGAGCAGTTCTTC
j_call: TRBJ2-1
v_call: TRBV6-5
clone_size: -
d_call: -

cdr3_aa: CASSLGDGIEQYF
cdr3_nt: TGTGCCAGCAGTTTGGGGGACGGTATCGAGCAGTACTTC
j_call: TRBJ2-7
v_call: TRBV12-3/TRBV12-4
clone_size: few
d_call: -

cdr3_aa: CASSPSPFSPLHF
cdr3_nt: TGTGCCAGCAGCCCTAGCCCGTTTTCACCCCTCCACTTT
j_call: TRBJ1-6
v_call: TRBV21-1
clone_size: -
d_call: -

cdr3_aa: CSAPAGGLRGGNYNEQFF
cdr3_nt: TGCAGCGCCCCAGCTGGGGGGTTGCGCGGAGGAAACTACAATGAGCAGTTCTTC
j_call: TRBJ2-1
v_call: TRBV29-1
clone_size: -
d_call: -

cdr3_aa: CATRTATNEKLFF
cdr3_nt: TGTGCCACCAGGACAGCGACGAATGAAAAACTGTTTTTT
j_call: TRBJ1-4
v_call: TRBV10-3
clone_size: few
d_call: -

cdr3_aa: CAIKAGSSYEQYF
cdr3_nt: TGTGCCATCAAGGCCGGTAGCTCCTACGAGCAGTACTTC
j_call: TRBJ2-7
v_call: TRBV10-3
clone_size: -
d_call: -

cdr3_aa: CASSLERNTYEQYF
cdr3_nt: TGCGCCAGCAGCTTGGAAAGAAATACCTACGAGCAGTACTTC
j_call: TRBJ2-7
v_call: TRBV5-1
clone_size: -
d_call: -